This TCR beta chain was sequenced in a study of T cell changes during pregnancy in multiple sclerosis. This CDR3 is built from 11 residues. In germline, CDR1 is MDHEN, CDR2 SYDVKM. The repertoire was sequenced with immunoSEQ multiplex PCR; TCRdb's copy has only in-frame clones and lacks some. The sample carries around 61,000 clones, around 91% recorded once. The chain carries TRBV28 and TRBJ1-4; D uncertain. The TCR originated in a female donor in good health, enrolled as a control in a pregnancy study. Sequenced here: peripheral blood, sampled in the third trimester of pregnancy. The CDR3 DNA reads as TGTGCTACCCTCGGGGATGAAAAACTGTTTTTT. This sequence encodes CATLGDEKLFF.